This T cell receptor beta chain was captured by sequencing in a study of radiotherapy plus CTLA-4 blockade in lung cancer. Overall study: Of all patients, approximately 17% responded objectively and roughly 31% showed disease control.

The method was immunoSEQ multiplex PCR; TCRdb's version includes in-frame clones alone and lacks a portion of them. The sample carries under 15,000 clones, roughly four fifths recorded once. A remark on this clone: As yet, its antigen is unknown.

V shed 5 bases and J 6 bases; nucleotides not matched to a gene: 6. Germline V CDR1 and CDR2: SGHVS, FQNEAQ. This CDR3 region has 15 residues. Study findings and constraints: Clones of tumor-derived TCRs expanded in blood after radiotherapy plus ipilimumab.

Lung cancer patients with chemo-refractory metastatic non-small-cell disease were given focal radiation plus CTLA-4 blockade with ipilimumab. The rearrangement links TRBV7-8 to TRBJ1-5, with 11 bases aligning to TRBD1. The sequencing here drew on peripheral blood, taken from a patient treated with radiotherapy plus ipilimumab. The TCR comes from a human donor with non-small cell lung cancer that progressed on radiotherapy plus ipilimumab. CDR3 nucleotides: TGTGCCAGCAGCAGAGGACAGGGGGCTGGTCAGCCCCAGCATTTT. Encoded protein: CASSRGQGAGQPQHF.